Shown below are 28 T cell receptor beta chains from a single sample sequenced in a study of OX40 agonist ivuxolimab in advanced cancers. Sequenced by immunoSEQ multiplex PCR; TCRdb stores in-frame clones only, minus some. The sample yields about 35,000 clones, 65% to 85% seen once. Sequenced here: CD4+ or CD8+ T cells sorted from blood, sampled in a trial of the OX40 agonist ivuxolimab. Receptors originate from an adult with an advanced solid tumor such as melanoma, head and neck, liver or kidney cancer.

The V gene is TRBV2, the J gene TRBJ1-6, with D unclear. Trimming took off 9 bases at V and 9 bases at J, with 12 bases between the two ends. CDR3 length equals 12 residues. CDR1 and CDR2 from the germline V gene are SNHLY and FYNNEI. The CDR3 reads CASQSDVSPLHF. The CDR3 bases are TGTGCCAGTCAATCGGACGTTTCACCCCTCCACTTT.

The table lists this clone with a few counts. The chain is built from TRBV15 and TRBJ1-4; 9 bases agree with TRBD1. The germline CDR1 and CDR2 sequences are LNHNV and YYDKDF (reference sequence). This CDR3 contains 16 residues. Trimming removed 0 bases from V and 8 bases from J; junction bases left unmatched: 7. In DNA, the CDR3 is TGTGCCACCAGCAGAGAACCCGGGACAGGGACAGAAAAACTGTTTTTT. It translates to CATSREPGTGTEKLFF.

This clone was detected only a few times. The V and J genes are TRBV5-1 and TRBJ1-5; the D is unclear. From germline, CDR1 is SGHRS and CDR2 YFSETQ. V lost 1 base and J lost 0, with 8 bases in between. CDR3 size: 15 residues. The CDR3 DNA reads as TGCGCCAGCAGCTTGTCCGGGGATAGCAATCAGCCCCAGCATTTT. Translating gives CASSLSGDSNQPQHF.

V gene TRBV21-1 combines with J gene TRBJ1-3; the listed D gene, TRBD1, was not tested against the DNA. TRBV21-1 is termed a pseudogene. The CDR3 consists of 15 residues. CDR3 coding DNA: TGTGCCATCAGCACCCCGACAGGGTTGGGGAACACCATATATTTT. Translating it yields CAISTPTGLGNTIYF.

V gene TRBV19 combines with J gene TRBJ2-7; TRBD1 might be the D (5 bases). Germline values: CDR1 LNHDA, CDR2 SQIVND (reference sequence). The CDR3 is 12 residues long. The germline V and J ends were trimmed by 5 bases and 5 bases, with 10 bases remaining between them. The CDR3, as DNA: TGTGCCAGTAGTGGCCAAGGGGACGAGCAGTACTTC. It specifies CASSGQGDEQYF. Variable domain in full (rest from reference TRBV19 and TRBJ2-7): DGGITQSPKYLFRKEGQNVTLSCEQNLNHDAMYWYRQDPGQGLRLIYYSQIVNDFQKGDIAEGYSVSREKKESFPLTVTSAQKNPTAFYLCASSGQGDEQYFGPGTRLTVT.

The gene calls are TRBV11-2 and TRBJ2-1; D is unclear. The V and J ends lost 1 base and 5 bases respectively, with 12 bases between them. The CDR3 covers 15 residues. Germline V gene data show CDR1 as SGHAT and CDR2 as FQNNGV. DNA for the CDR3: TGTGCCAGCAGCTTAGGGGTGGCCCTCAACAATGAGCAGTTCTTC. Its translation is CASSLGVALNNEQFF. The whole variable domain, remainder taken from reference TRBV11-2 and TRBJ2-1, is EAGVAQSPRYKIIEKRQSVAFWCNPISGHATLYWYQQILGQGPKLLIQFQNNGVVDDSQLPKDRFSAERLKGVDSTLKIQPAKLEDSAVYLCASSLGVALNNEQFFGPGTRLTVL.

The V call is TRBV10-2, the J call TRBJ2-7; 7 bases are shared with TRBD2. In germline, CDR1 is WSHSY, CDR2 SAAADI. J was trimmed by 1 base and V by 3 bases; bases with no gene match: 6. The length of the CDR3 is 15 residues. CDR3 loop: CASSDASGGSYEQYF. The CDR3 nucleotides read TGCGCCAGCAGTGACGCTAGCGGAGGATCCTACGAGCAGTACTTC.

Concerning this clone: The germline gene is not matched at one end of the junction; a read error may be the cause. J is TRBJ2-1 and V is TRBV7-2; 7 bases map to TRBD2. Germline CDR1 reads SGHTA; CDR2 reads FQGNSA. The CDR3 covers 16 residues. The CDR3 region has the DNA TGTGCCGGCAGCCCCACCCGCGGGAGTTCCTACAATGAGCAGTTCTTC. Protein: CAGSPTRGSSYNEQFF.

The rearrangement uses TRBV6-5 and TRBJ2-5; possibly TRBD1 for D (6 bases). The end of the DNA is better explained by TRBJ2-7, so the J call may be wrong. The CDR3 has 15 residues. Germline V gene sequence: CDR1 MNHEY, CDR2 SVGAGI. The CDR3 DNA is TGTGCCAGCAGTTACTCACTACAGGGATCCTACGAGCAGTACTTC. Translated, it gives CASSYSLQGSYEQYF.

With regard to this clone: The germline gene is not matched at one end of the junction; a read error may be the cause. The CDR3 spells CASSSGQGGHF. CDR3 nucleotides: TGTGCCAGCAGCTCGGGACAGGGAGGCCACTTC. The chain links TRBV11-1 to TRBJ2-7, with TRBD1 matching over 9 bases. The germline gives CDR1 SGHAT, CDR2 FQDESV (reference sequence). CDR3 size: 11 residues.

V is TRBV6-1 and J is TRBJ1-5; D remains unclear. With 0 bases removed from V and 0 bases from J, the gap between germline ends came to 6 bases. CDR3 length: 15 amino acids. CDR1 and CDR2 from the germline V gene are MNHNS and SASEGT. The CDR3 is CASSEAPHSNQPQHF. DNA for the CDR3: TGTGCCAGCAGTGAAGCCCCCCATAGCAATCAGCCCCAGCATTTT.

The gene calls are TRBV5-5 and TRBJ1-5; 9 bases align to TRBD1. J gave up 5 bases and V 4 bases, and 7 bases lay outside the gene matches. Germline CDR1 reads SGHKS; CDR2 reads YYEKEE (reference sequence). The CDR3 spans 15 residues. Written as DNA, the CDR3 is TGTGCCAGCAGCGCGGGGGGACAGGGAGATCAGCCCCAGCATTTT. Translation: CASSAGGQGDQPQHF.

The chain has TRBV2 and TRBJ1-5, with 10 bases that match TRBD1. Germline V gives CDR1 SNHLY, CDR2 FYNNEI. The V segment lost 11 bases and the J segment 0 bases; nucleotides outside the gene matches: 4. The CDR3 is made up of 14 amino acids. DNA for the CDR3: TGTGCCTCGACAGGGGGCTATAGCAATCAGCCCCAGCATTTT. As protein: CASTGGYSNQPQHF.

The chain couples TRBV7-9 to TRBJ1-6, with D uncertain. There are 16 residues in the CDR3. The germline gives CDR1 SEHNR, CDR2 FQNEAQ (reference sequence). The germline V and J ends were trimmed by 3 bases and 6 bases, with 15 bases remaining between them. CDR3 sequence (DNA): TGTGCCAGCAGCTTCATCGGTTCGAGGGCTAATTCACCCCTCCACTTT. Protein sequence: CASSFIGSRANSPLHF.

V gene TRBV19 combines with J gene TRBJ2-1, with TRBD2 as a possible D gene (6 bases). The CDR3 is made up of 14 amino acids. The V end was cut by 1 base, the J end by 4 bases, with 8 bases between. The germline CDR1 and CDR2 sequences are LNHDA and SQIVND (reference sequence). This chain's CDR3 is CASSIGRDYNEQFF. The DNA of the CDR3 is TGTGCCAGTAGTATAGGGAGGGATTACAATGAGCAGTTCTTC.

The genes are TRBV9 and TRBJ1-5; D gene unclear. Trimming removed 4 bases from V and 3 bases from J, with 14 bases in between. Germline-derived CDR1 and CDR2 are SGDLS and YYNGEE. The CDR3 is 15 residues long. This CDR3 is CASSPRGLDNQPQHF. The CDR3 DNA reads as TGTGCCAGCAGCCCCCGGGGATTAGACAATCAGCCCCAGCATTTT.

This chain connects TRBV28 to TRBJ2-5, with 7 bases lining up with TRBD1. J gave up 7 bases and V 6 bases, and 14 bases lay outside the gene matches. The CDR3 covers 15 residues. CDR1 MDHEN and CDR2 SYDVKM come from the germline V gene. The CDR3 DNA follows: TGTGCCAGCAGACCCCGGGACAGCCCCGGTGCGACCCAGTACTTC. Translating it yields CASRPRDSPGATQYF.

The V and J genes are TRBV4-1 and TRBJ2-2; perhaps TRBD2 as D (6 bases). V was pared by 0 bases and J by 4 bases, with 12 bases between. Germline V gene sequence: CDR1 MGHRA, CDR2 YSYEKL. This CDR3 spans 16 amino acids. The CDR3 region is CASSQDSQGGTGELFF. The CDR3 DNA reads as TGCGCCAGCAGCCAAGATAGCCAGGGAGGCACCGGGGAGCTGTTTTTT.

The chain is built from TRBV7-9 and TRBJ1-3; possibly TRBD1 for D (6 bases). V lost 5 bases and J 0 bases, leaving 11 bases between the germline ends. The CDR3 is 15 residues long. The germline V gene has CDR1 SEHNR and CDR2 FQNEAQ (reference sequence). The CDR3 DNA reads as TGTGCCAGCAGCGACTGGGGGCGCTCTGGAAACACCATATATTTT. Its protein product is CASSDWGRSGNTIYF.

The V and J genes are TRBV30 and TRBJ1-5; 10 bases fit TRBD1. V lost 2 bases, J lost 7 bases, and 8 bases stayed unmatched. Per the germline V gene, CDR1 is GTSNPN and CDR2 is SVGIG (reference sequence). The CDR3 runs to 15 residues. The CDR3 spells CAWSFRQGAGQPQHF. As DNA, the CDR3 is TGTGCCTGGAGTTTCAGACAGGGGGCTGGCCAGCCCCAGCATTTT.

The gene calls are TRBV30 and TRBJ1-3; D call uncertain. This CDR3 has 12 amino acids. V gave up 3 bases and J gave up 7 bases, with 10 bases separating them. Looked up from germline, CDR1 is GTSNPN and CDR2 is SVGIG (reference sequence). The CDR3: CAWRSQGNTIYF. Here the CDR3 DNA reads TGTGCCTGGAGGTCTCAAGGCAACACCATATATTTT.

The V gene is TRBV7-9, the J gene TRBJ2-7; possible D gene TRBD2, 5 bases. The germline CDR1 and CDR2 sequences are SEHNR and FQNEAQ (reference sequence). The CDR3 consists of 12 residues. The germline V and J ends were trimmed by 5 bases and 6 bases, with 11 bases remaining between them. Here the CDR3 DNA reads TGTGCCAGCAGCCCAACGGGATCCGAGCAGTACTTC. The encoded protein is CASSPTGSEQYF.

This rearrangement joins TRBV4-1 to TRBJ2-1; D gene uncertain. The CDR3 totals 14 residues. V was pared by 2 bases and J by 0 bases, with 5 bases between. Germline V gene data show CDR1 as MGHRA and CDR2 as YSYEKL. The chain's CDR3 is CASSQSSSYNEQFF. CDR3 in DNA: TGCGCCAGCAGCCAATCGAGCTCCTACAATGAGCAGTTCTTC.

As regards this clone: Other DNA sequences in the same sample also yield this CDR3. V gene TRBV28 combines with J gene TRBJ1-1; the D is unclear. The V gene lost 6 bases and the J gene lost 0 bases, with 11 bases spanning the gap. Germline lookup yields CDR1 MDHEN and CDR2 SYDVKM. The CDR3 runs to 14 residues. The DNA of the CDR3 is TGTGCCAGCAGCCTGGAGAGGATGAACACTGAAGCTTTCTTT. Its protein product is CASSLERMNTEAFF. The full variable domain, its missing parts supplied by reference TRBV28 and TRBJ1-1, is DVKVTQSSRYLVKRTGEKVFLECVQDMDHENMFWYRQDPGLGLRLIYFSYDVKMKEKGDIPEGYSVSREKKERFSLILESASTNQTSMYLCASSLERMNTEAFFGQGTRLTVV.

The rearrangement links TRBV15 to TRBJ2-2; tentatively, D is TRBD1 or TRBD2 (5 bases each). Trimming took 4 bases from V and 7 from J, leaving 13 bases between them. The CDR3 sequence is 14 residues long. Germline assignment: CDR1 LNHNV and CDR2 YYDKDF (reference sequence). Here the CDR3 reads CATSTGPIDGELFF. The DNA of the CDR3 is TGTGCCACCAGCACGGGACCTATCGACGGGGAGCTGTTTTTT.

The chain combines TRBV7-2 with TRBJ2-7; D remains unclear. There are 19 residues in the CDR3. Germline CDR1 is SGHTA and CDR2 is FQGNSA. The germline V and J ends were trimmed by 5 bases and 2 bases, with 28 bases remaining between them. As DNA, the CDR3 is TGTGCCAGCAGCCCTCCTCTCGACCAGTTGTGGGTTCGGGCCTACGAGCAGTACTTC. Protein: CASSPPLDQLWVRAYEQYF.

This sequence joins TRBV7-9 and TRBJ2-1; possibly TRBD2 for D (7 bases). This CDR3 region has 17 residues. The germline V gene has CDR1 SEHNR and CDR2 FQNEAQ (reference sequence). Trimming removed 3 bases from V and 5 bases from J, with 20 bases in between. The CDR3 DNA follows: TGTGCCAGCAGCTTGACCCGGGGGGCGGGAAAGAACAATGAGCAGTTCTTC. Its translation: CASSLTRGAGKNNEQFF.

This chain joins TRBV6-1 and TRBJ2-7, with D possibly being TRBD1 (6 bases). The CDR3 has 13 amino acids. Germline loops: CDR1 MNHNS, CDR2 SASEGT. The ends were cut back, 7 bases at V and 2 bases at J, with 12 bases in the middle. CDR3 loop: CASIPGHTYEQYF. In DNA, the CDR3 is TGTGCCAGCATACCGGGACATACCTACGAGCAGTACTTC.